The subject of this entry is one T cell receptor (beta chain). Antigen unknown. This specimen comes from a study of T cells expressing NK-cell markers. Germline lookup yields CDR1 SGHKS and CDR2 YYEKEE (reference sequence). CDR3 size: 15 residues. Study-level results: In several donors, dominant clonotypes made up about 25-60.1% of CD3+CD56-NKG2C+ cells. It was still unclear whether expanded NKG2C+ T cell clones were HCMV specific.

The authors made TCR beta cDNA libraries by 5'RACE template switching. This switching added a universal primer site and UMIs. TCRdb reanalyzed the 5' RACE reads, giving one entry per CDR3 protein sequence and no DNA. This repertoire includes 250,000 to 300,000 distinct CDR3 sequences. V and J are TRBV5-5 and TRBJ1-1; TCRdb's D gene call, TRBD1, goes unchecked for lack of DNA. The receptor's source is a man aged 18 to 29 in good health. The sequenced sample consisted of blood T cells: a sorted CD56 or NKG2C T cell subset, CD4+ or CD8+ T cells, or bulk PBMC T cells (not recorded which). The CDR3 sequence: CASMRTDRMNTEAFF.